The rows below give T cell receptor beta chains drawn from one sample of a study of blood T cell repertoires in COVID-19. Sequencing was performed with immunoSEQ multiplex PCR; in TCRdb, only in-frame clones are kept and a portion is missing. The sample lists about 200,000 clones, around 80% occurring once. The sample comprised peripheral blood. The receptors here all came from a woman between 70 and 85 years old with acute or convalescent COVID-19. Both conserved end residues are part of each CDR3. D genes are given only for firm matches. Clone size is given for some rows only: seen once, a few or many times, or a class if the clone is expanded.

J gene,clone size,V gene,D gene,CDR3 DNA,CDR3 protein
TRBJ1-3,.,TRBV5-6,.,TGTGCCAGCAGCTTGGAAGAGACATACTCTGGAAACACCATATATTTT,CASSLEETYSGNTIYF
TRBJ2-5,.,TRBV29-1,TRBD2,TGCAGCGTCGCGGGGGGCCCAGAGACCCAGTACTTC,CSVAGGPETQYF
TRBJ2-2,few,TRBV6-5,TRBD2,TGTGCCAGCAGGCTAGCGGCGAACACCGGGGAGCTGTTTTTT,CASRLAANTGELFF
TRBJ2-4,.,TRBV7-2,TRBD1,TGTGCCAGCAGCTTGATCCCGACAGGGGACATTCAGTACTTC,CASSLIPTGDIQYF
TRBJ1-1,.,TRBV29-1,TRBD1,TGCAGCGTTGCAGGGGGCTCTGAAGCTTTCTTT,CSVAGGSEAFF
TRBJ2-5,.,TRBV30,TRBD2,TGTGCCTGGAGTGTCCTCTCTAGCGGGAGCGCCCAGTACTTC,CAWSVLSSGSAQYF
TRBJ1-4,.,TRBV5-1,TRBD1,TGCGCCAGCAGCTTGGACACAGGGGACAGTGAAAAACTGTTTTTT,CASSLDTGDSEKLFF
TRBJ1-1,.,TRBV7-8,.,TGTGCCAGCAGCCCTCGGTGGACTGAAGCTTTCTTT,CASSPRWTEAFF
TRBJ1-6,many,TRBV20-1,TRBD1,TGCAGTGCTAGTCTGACAGGGGAATCACCCCTCCACTTT,CSASLTGESPLHF
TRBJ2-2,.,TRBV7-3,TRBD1,TGTGCCAGCAGCCCCCCCACAGGGGGCAACGGGGAGCTGTTTTTT,CASSPPTGGNGELFF
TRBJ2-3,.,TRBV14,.,TGTGCCAGCAGCCAACAAACAGGGGATACGCAGTATTTT,CASSQQTGDTQYF
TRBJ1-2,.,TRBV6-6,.,TGTGCCAGCAGTACCCTACAGGGTACTAACTATGGCTACACCTTC,CASSTLQGTNYGYTF
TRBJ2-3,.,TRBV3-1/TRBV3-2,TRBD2,TGTGCCAGCAGCCAAGCTGGGACTAGCAATTCAGATACGCAGTATTTT,CASSQAGTSNSDTQYF
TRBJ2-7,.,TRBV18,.,TGTGCCAGCTCACCTCAGGGTATTTCCTACGAGCAGTACTTC,CASSPQGISYEQYF
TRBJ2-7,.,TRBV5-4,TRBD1,TGTGCCAGCAGCCCCCGGGACAGGGGCGACTACGAGCAGTACTTC,CASSPRDRGDYEQYF
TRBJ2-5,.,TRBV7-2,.,TGTGCCAGCAGCTCCCTTATAGAGACCCAGTACTTC,CASSSLIETQYF
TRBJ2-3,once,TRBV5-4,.,TGTGCCAGTACCTTGAAGGGGACAGATACGCAGTATTTT,CASTLKGTDTQYF
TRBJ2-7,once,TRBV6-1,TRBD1,TGTGCCAGCAGTGGACAGGGGAGGCCTAGAAGCTCCTACGAGCAGTACTTC,CASSGQGRPRSSYEQYF
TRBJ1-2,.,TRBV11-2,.,TGTGCCAGCAGCTTAGATCACGAGGGAAATGGCTACACCTTC,CASSLDHEGNGYTF
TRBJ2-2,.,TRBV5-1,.,TGCGCCAGCAGCTTGGCGGGAGTGAACACCGGGGAGCTGTTTTTT,CASSLAGVNTGELFF
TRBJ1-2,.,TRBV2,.,TGTGCCAGCCACCCATCAGCTAACTATGGCTACACCTTC,CASHPSANYGYTF
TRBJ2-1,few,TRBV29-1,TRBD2,TGCAGTGGAGCCACTAGCGCCTACAATGAGCAGTTCTTC,CSGATSAYNEQFF
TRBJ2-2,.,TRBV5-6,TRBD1,TGTGCCAGCAGCCTACCCACAGGGGGAACGGACACCGGGGAGCTGTTTTTT,CASSLPTGGTDTGELFF
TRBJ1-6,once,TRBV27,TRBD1,TGTGCCAGCAGTTTTAAGGGACAGGGGGCCGGTTCACCCCTCCACTTT,CASSFKGQGAGSPLHF
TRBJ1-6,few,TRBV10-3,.,TGTGCCATCAGTGAACTGAGTTCTAATTCACCCCTCCACTTT,CAISELSSNSPLHF
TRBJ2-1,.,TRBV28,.,TGTGCCAGCAGTCCAAACAGGGCGAGCTCCTACAATGAGCAGTTCTTC,CASSPNRASSYNEQFF
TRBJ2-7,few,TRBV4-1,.,TGCGCCAGCAGCCAACCGGGAGTGTCCTACGAGCAGTACTTC,CASSQPGVSYEQYF
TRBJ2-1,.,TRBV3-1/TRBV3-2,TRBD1,TGTGCCAGCAGCCAAGTTCTGGATGGGACAGGGCACGTCTCACCCCCGTACAATGAGCAGTTCTTC,CASSQVLDGTGHVSPPYNEQFF
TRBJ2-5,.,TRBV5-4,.,TGTGCCAGCAGTAGGACCCCCCGGGGAGAGACCCAGTACTTC,CASSRTPRGETQYF
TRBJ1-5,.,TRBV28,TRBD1,TGTGCCAGCAGACCGACAGGGAACAATCAGCCCCAGCATTTT,CASRPTGNNQPQHF
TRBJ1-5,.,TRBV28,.,TGTGCCAGCAGTAGTCCGGGAGGGGGGGTGATTGACAATCAGCCCCAGCATTTT,CASSSPGGGVIDNQPQHF
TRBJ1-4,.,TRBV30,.,TGTGCCTGGAGTGTGAGCAGTAGCAAACTGTTTTTT,CAWSVSSSKLFF
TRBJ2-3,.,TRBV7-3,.,TGTGCCAGCAGCTCCGAACCAGGTTCCGGCCCAGATACGCAGTATTTT,CASSSEPGSGPDTQYF
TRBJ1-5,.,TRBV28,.,TGTGCCAGCGCTTGGCTTAGCAATCAGCCCCAGCATTTT,CASAWLSNQPQHF
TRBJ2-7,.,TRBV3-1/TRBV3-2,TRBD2,TGTGCCAGCAGCCAAGATCGAGGGACTAGCGCGCTCTCCTACGAGCAGTACTTC,CASSQDRGTSALSYEQYF
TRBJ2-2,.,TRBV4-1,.,TGCGCCAGCAGCCAAGATCCGATGCCTTTAAAGCCGACCGGGGAGCTGTTTTTT,CASSQDPMPLKPTGELFF
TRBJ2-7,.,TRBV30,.,TGTGCCTGGAGCAGAGGACAGCCCTACGAGCAGTACTTC,CAWSRGQPYEQYF
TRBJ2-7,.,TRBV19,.,TGTGCCAGTAGTACGGGAAGACCGGGACTGATTTACGAGCAGTACTTC,CASSTGRPGLIYEQYF
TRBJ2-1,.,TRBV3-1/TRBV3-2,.,TGTGCCAGCAGCCCGGGACTTCGCGATGAGCAGTTCTTC,CASSPGLRDEQFF
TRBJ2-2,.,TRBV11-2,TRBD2,TGTGCCAGCAGCGGGACTAGCGGGAAGTCGGGGGAGCTGTTTTTT,CASSGTSGKSGELFF
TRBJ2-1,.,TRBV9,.,TGTGCCAGCAGCGTAGGGGACACCTACAATGAGCAGTTCTTC,CASSVGDTYNEQFF
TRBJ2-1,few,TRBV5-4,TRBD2,TGTGCCAGCAGCTTGGTACTAGCGGACTCCAATGAGCAGTTCTTC,CASSLVLADSNEQFF
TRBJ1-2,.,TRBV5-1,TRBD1,TGCGCCAGCAGCCCCGGACAGGGCGCGCGGGGCTACACCTTC,CASSPGQGARGYTF
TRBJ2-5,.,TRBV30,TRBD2,TGTGCCTGGAGTGTCGTCGGGGGGGGTCAAGAGACCCAGTACTTC,CAWSVVGGGQETQYF
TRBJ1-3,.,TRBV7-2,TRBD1,TGTGCCAGCAGCCGACAGGGTGGAAACACCATATATTTT,CASSRQGGNTIYF
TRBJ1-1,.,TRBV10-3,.,TGTGCCATCAGTGGCAGGGTCGGCACTGAAGCTTTCTTT,CAISGRVGTEAFF
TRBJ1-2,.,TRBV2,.,TGTGCCGACAAGGCAGGGTTGGGTGGCTACACCTTC,CADKAGLGGYTF
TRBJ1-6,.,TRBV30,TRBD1,TGTGCCTGGACTCCTACGGGACAGGGAGGTTCACCCCTCCACTTT,CAWTPTGQGGSPLHF
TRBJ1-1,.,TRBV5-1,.,TGCGCCAGCAGCTTGGCCGGTCGTGAAGCTTTCTTT,CASSLAGREAFF
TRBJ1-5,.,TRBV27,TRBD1,TGTGCCAGCAGGCGGACAGGGAGCAATCAGCCCCAGCATTTT,CASRRTGSNQPQHF
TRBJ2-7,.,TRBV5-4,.,TGTGCCAGCAGCTTTGGTCCCAGCTCCTACGAGCAGTACTTC,CASSFGPSSYEQYF